This T cell receptor (beta chain) is from a study of shared clonotypes between healthy human individuals. In the study overall: The people who gave samples were a couple of women and a few men aged 18 to 49.

Libraries were prepared by immunoSEQ multiplex PCR; TCRdb keeps only in-frame clonotypes and omits some of them. The sample lists hundreds of thousands of clones, just over 95% occurring once. Terminally differentiated effector memory CD45RA+ cells were left out of the naive CD8 fraction, which was CD45RO-negative and positively selected for CCR7. Sequenced: naive CD8+ T cells sorted from blood. The sequence was obtained from a man aged 25 to 45 in good health.

The CDR3 sequence is CASSLDSTGQPQHF. CDR3 nucleotide sequence: TGTGCCAGCAGCTTAGATTCCACCGGGCAGCCCCAGCATTTT. This chain connects TRBV11-2 to TRBJ1-5; D not resolved. The CDR3 consists of 14 residues. Trimming shortened V by 0 bases and J by 7 bases, and 10 bases separated the two germline ends. Germline CDR1 SGHAT, CDR2 FQNNGV.